This TCR beta chain derives from a study of blood T cell repertoires in COVID-19. Here immunoSEQ multiplex PCR was the method, and the copy in TCRdb shows in-frame clones only, minus some. The repertoire consists of 300,000 to 350,000 clones, with 70% to 90% occurring once and the leading ten covering 3.5% to 4.5%. The CDR3 has 12 amino acids. With V trimmed by 6 bases and J by 5 bases, 2 bases remained unmatched. This chain uses TRBV12-3 or TRBV12-4 with TRBJ1-1; 8 bases are shared with TRBD1. The sequenced material came from PBMCs or T cells enriched from blood (not recorded which). The receptor comes from a woman aged 40 to 50 with acute COVID-19. The CDR3 spells CASRDRGTEAFF. CDR3 sequence (DNA): TGTGCCAGCAGAGACAGGGGAACTGAAGCTTTCTTT.